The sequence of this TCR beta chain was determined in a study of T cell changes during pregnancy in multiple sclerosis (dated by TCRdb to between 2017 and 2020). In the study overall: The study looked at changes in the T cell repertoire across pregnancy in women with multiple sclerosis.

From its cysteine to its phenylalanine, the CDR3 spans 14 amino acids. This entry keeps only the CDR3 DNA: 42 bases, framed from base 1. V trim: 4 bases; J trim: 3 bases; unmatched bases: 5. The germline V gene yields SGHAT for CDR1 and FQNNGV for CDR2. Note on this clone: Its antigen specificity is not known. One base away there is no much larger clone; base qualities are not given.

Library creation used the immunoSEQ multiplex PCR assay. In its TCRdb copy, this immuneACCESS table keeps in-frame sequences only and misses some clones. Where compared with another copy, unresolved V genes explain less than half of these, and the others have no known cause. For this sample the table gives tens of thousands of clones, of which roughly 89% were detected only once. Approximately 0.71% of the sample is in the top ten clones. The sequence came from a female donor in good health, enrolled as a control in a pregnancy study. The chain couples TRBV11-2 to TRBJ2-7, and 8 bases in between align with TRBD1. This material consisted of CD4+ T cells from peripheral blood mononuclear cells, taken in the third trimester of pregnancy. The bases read TGTGCCAGCAGCTCCGGGACAGGCGGCTACGAGCAGTACTTC. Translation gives CASSSGTGGYEQYF.